This TCR beta chain was retrieved from a study of shared clonotypes between healthy human individuals. Whole-study context: CD8 memory received one plate per donor, CD8 naive two, CD4 memory three and CD4 naive three.

Only in-frame clones appear in the TCRdb table, and some are missing; sequencing was by immunoSEQ multiplex PCR. The table lists roughly 2,500,000 clones, roughly 93% of them singletons. Points from the study as a whole: The study generally estimated greater richness for naive than memory subsets. Clonotypes which were not shared had lower generation probabilities than clonotypes that all four donors shared.

CDR3 length: 15 residues. V shed 3 bases and J 3 bases; nucleotides not matched to a gene: 7. Germline V gene sequence: CDR1 KGHSH, CDR2 LQKENI. Concerning this clone: What it binds is not known.

The authors divided CD4+ cells into CD45RA+ naive and CD45RA-negative memory subsets. The chain recombines TRBV18 with TRBJ2-7; 8 positions match TRBD1. Sample: naive CD4+ T cells from PBMCs. Subset noted: CD45RA+ positively selected. The receptor was derived from a man in his late teens or twenties in good health. Some clones in this sample may be carry-over from other donors' samples. CDR3 amino acids: CASSPGTGEDYEQYF. In DNA, the CDR3 is TGTGCCAGCTCACCCGGGACAGGCGAAGACTACGAGCAGTACTTC.